This T cell receptor (beta chain) emerged from a study of control samples from healthy donors and cancer patients. Unmatched junction bases numbered 10, after V lost 6 bases and J lost 5 bases. The CDR3 is 17 residues long. Germline CDR1 reads SNHLY; CDR2 reads FYNNEI. The assay was immunoSEQ multiplex PCR, and TCRdb's table has in-frame clones only and misses some. The sample has 130,000 to 150,000 clones, 80% to 95% seen once. The clonotype originates from a man aged 25-45 years in good health. The sequenced sample was blood. This chain connects TRBV2 to TRBJ2-1, with 13 bases identical to TRBD2. CDR3 nucleotide sequence: TGTGCCAGCAGCGACGGGACTAGCGGGACGCCCAACAATGAGCAGTTCTTC. Protein product: CASSDGTSGTPNNEQFF.